This record looks at one T cell receptor beta chain sequence and its context. Unmatched junction bases numbered 9, after V lost 5 bases and J lost 11 bases. Germline V gives CDR1 SGHVS, CDR2 FQNEAQ. The CDR3 extends over 15 amino acids. These data belong to a study of OX40 agonist ivuxolimab in advanced cancers. Whole-study context: Patients were dosed intravenously with ivuxolimab at 0.01 to 10 mg/kg every 2 weeks. Under the entry rules, prior anti-PD-1, anti-PD-L1 or anti-CTLA-4 therapy was allowed, and roughly 41% had some.

Data came from immunoSEQ multiplex PCR; TCRdb stores just in-frame clones and leaves some out. The repertoire holds over 55,000 clones, with 80% to 90% as singletons. The V gene is TRBV7-8, the J gene TRBJ1-4; 12 bases match TRBD1. This TCR was sampled from an adult with an advanced solid tumor such as melanoma, head and neck, liver or kidney cancer. The sample consisted of CD4+ or CD8+ T cells sorted from blood, taken in a trial of the OX40 agonist ivuxolimab. The CDR3 spells CASSATGTGGSKLFF. DNA of the CDR3: TGTGCCAGCAGCGCGACCGGGACAGGGGGCTCTAAACTGTTTTTT.